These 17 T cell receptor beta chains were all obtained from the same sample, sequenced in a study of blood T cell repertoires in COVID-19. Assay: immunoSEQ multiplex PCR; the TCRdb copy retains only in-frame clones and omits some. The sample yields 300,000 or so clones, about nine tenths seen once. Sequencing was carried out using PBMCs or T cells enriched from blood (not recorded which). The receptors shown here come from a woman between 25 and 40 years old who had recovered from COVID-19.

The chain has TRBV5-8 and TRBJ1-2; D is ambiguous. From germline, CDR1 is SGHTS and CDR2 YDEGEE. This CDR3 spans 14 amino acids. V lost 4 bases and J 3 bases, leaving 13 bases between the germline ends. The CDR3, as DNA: TGTGCCAGCAGCCCGATGCCGGTGGACTATGGCTACACCTTC. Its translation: CASSPMPVDYGYTF. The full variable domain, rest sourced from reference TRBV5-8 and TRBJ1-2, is EAGVTQSPTHLIKTRGQQATLRCSPISGHTSVYWYQQALGLGLQFLLWYDEGEERNRGNFPPRFSGRQFPNYSSELNVNALELEDSALYLCASSPMPVDYGYTFGSGTRLTVV.

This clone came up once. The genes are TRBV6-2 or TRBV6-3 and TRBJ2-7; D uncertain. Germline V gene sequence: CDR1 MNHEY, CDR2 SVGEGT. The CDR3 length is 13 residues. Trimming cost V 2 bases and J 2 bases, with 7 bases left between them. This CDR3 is CASSYGTTYEQYF. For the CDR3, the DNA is TGTGCCAGCAGTTACGGCACTACCTACGAGCAGTACTTC.

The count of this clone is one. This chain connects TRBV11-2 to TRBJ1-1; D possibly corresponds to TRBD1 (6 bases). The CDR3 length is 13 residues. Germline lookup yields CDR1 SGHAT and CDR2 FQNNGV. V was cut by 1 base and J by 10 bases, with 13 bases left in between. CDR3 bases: TGTGCCAGCAGCTTAGCATTAGGGGGAACAGCTTTCTTT. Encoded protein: CASSLALGGTAFF. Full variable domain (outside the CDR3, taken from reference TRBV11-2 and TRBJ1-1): EAGVAQSPRYKIIEKRQSVAFWCNPISGHATLYWYQQILGQGPKLLIQFQNNGVVDDSQLPKDRFSAERLKGVDSTLKIQPAKLEDSAVYLCASSLALGGTAFFGQGTRLTVV.

The CDR3 bases are TGTGCCAGCAGTTTATCACAGGGATGGAATTCACCCCTCCACTTT. The encoded protein is CASSLSQGWNSPLHF. The rearrangement links TRBV27 to TRBJ1-6; D perhaps matches TRBD1 (6 bases). V dropped 0 bases and J dropped 7 bases, with 10 bases sitting between them. The CDR3 is 15 amino acids. Germline V CDR1 and CDR2: MNHEY, SMNVEV (reference sequence).

This CDR3 reads CSVRGAFEAFF. CDR3 bases: TGCAGCGTCAGGGGTGCCTTTGAAGCTTTCTTT. The chain combines TRBV29-1 with TRBJ1-1; maybe TRBD1 (6 bases). The CDR3 covers 11 residues. The V and J ends lost 6 bases and 7 bases respectively, with 12 bases between them. CDR1 and CDR2 from the germline V gene are SQVTM and ANQGSEA.

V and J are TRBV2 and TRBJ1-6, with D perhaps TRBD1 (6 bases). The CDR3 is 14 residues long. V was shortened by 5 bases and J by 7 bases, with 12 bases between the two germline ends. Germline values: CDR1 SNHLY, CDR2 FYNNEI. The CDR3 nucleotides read TGTGCCAGCAGTCCCGACAGGAAAAATTCACCCCTCCACTTT. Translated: CASSPDRKNSPLHF.

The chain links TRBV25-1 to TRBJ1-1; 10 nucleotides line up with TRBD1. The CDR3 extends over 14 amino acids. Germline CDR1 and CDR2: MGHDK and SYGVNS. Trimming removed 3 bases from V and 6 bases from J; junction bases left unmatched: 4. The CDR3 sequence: CASSETGGKAEAFF. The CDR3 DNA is TGTGCCAGCAGTGAGACAGGGGGCAAGGCTGAAGCTTTCTTT.

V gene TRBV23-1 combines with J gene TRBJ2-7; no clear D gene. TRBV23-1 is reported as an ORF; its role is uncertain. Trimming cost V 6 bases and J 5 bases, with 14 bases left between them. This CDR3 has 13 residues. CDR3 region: CASRVVLRDEQYF. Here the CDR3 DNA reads TGCGCCAGCAGGGTGGTCCTTCGGGACGAGCAGTACTTC.

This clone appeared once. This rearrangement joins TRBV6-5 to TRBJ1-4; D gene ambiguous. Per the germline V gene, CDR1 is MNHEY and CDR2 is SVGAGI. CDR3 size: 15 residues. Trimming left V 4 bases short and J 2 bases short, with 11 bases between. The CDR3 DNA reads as TGTGCCAGCAGTTTTCGGGGTTCCACTAATGAAAAACTGTTTTTT. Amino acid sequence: CASSFRGSTNEKLFF.

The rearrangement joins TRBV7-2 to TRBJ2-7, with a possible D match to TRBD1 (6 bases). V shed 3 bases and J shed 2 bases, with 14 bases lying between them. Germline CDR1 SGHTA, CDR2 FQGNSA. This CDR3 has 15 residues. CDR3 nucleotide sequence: TGTGCCAGCAGCTTGGGGACACTAGGTACCTACGAGCAGTACTTC. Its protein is CASSLGTLGTYEQYF.

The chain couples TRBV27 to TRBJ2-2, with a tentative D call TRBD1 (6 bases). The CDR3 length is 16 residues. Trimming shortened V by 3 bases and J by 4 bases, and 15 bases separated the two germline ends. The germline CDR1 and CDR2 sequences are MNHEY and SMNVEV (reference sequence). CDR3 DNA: TGTGCCAGCAGTTTGGGGGCAGCACCGCGCACCGGGGAGCTGTTTTTT. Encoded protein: CASSLGAAPRTGELFF.

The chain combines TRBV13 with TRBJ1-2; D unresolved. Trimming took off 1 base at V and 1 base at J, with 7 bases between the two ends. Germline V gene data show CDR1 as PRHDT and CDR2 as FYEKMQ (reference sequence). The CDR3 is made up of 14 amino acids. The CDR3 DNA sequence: TGTGCCAGCAGCTTAGAACACAATAACTATGGCTACACCTTC. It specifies CASSLEHNNYGYTF.

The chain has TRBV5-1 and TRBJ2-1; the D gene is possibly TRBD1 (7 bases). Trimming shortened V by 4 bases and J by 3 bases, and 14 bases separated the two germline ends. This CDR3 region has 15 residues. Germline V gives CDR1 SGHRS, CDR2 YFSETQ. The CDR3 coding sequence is TGCGCCAGCAGCGCGGCAGGGGGGTTCTACAATGAGCAGTTCTTC. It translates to CASSAAGGFYNEQFF.

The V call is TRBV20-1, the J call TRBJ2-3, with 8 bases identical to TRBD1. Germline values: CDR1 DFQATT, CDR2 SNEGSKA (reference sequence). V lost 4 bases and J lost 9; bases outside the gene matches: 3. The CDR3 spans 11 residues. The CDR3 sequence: CSANDRGTQYF. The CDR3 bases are TGCAGTGCTAACGACAGGGGAACGCAGTATTTT.

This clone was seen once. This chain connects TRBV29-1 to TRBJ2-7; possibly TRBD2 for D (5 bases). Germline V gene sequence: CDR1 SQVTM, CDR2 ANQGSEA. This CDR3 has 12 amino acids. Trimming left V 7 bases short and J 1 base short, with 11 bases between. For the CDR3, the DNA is TGCAGCGCCAGTTTAGCGTCCTACGAGCAGTACTTC. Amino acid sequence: CSASLASYEQYF.

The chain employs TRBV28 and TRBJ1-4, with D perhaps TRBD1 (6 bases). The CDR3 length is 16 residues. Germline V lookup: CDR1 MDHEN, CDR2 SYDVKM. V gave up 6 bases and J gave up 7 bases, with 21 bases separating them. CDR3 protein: CASRIRGAQSSEKLFF. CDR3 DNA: TGTGCCAGCAGGATTCGGGGGGCGCAGAGTAGTGAAAAACTGTTTTTT.

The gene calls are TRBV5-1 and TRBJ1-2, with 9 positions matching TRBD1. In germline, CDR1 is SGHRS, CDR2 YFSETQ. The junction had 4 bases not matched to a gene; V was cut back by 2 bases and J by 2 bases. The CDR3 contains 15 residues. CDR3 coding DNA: TGCGCCAGCAGCTTAGGACAGGGGCTAAACTATGGCTACACCTTC. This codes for CASSLGQGLNYGYTF.